This TCR beta chain was captured by sequencing in a study of blood T cell repertoires in COVID-19. Germline V gene data show CDR1 as SGHRS and CDR2 as YFSETQ. With 3 bases clipped from V and 6 bases from J, the junction kept 4 bases outside the gene matches. The CDR3 length is 13 residues. TCRdb's table, derived via immunoSEQ multiplex PCR, lists solely in-frame clones and lacks some. The repertoire holds around 390,000 clones, with 80% to 90% as singletons. The sequence derives from a woman aged 45 to 65 who had recovered from COVID-19. The V and J genes are TRBV5-1 and TRBJ2-3; 7 bases map to TRBD1. The sequencing sample was made of PBMCs or T cells enriched from blood (not recorded which). The CDR3 is CASSWTGRDTQYF. CDR3 nucleotide sequence: TGCGCCAGCAGCTGGACAGGCCGTGATACGCAGTATTTT. Full variable domain (missing parts from reference TRBV5-1 and TRBJ2-3): KAGVTQTPRYLIKTRGQQVTLSCSPISGHRSVSWYQQTPGQGLQFLFEYFSETQRNKGNFPGRFSGRQFSNSRSEMNVSTLELGDSALYLCASSWTGRDTQYFGPGTRLTVL.